The T cell receptor (beta chain) under discussion was sequenced for a study of T cell repertoires in cytomegalovirus infection. As regards this clonotype: The antigen is undetermined.

MiXCR, run by TCRdb on the reads, gives a single entry per CDR3 protein. The repertoire has about 920,000 distinct CDR3 sequences, under 40% of them found once; the top ten carry around 15%. Per the germline V gene, CDR1 is MDHEN and CDR2 is SYDVKM. J was trimmed by 1 base and V by 8 bases; bases with no gene match: 5. The CDR3 consists of 14 residues. This receptor was taken from a human donor in good health (CMV status not recorded). Some clones in this sample may be carry-over from other donors' samples. The chain couples TRBV28 to TRBJ1-5; 7 bases agree with TRBD1. The sequencing used cultured CD8+ T cells from PBMCs, collected from culture after CMV antigen stimulation. This CDR3 is CASRGQRSNQPQHF. The CDR3 DNA sequence: TGTGCCAGCCGGGGACAGAGGAGCAATCAGCCCCAGCATTTT. The full variable domain, rest sourced from reference TRBV28 and TRBJ1-5, is DVKVTQSSRYLVKRTGEKVFLECVQDMDHENMFWYRQDPGLGLRLIYFSYDVKMKEKGDIPEGYSVSREKKERFSLILESASTNQTSMYLCASRGQRSNQPQHFGDGTRLSIL.